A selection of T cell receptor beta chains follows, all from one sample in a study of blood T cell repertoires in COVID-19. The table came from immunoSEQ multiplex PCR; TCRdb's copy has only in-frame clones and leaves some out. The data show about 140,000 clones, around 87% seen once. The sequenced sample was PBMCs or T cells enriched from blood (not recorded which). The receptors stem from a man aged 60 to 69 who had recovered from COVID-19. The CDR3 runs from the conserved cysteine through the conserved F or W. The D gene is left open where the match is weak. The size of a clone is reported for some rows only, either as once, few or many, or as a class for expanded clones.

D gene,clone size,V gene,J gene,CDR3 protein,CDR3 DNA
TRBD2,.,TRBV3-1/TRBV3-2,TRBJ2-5,CASRTGLGVQETQYF,TGTGCCAGCAGAACGGGACTAGGGGTTCAAGAGACCCAGTACTTC
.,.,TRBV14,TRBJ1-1,CASSDPSQGNTEAFF,TGTGCCAGCAGCGATCCCAGCCAGGGGAACACTGAAGCTTTCTTT
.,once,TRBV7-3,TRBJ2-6,CASSLKGNGANVLTF,TGTGCCAGCAGCTTAAAGGGGAATGGGGCCAACGTCCTGACTTTC
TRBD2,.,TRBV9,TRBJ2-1,CASSVSGAGDYNEQFF,TGTGCCAGCAGCGTTTCCGGGGCGGGGGATTACAATGAGCAGTTCTTC
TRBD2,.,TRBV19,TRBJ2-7,CASSPSGNYEQYF,TGTGCCAGTAGCCCTAGCGGGAACTACGAGCAGTACTTC
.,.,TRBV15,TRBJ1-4,CATSRDGGQGREKLFF,TGTGCCACCAGCAGAGATGGAGGCCAGGGGCGTGAAAAACTGTTTTTT
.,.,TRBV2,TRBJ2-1,CASSAIPQGNEQFF,TGTGCCAGCAGTGCCATCCCTCAGGGTAATGAGCAGTTCTTC
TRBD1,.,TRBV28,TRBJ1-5,CASSLGQGGGNQPQHF,TGTGCCAGCAGTTTAGGGCAGGGGGGAGGCAATCAGCCCCAGCATTTT
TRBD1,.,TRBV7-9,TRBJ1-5,CASSLGGQANQPQHF,TGTGCCAGCAGCTTAGGCGGACAGGCCAATCAGCCCCAGCATTTT
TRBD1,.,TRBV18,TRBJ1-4,CASSPAFLGTGGAANEKLFF,TGTGCCAGCTCACCGGCTTTCCTGGGGACAGGGGGAGCTGCTAATGAAAAACTGTTTTTT